Shown below are 3 T cell receptor beta chains from a single sample sequenced in a study of T cell responses to AZD1222 COVID-19 vaccine. Measured with immunoSEQ multiplex PCR; TCRdb has only the in-frame clones, and not every one. The table shows about 110,000 clones, with around 89% occurring only once. The sequenced sample was peripheral blood, obtained on day 0 of AZD1222 vaccination. The receptor set was obtained from an adult in good health.

The CDR3 DNA reads as TGTGCCAGCAGTTCCGCTCAGGGGGCTGGGGAAGAGACCCAGTACTTC. Its translation: CASSSAQGAGEETQYF. V is TRBV11-2 and J is TRBJ2-5; 8 positions match TRBD1. With V trimmed by 6 bases and J by 3 bases, 12 bases remained unmatched. Germline CDR1 reads SGHAT; CDR2 reads FQNNGV. The CDR3 spans 16 residues.

V is TRBV27 and J is TRBJ1-5, with 7 bases matching TRBD1. Losses at the gene ends were 2 bases for V and 5 bases for J; bases not matched to a gene: 15. CDR1 and CDR2 (germline): MNHEY, SMNVEV (reference sequence). This CDR3 is built from 18 residues. CDR3 bases: TGTGCCAGCAGTTTAACAGGGGCGCCGGGGTTTGAATATCAGCCCCAGCATTTT. This encodes CASSLTGAPGFEYQPQHF.

A single count supports this clone. The chain uses TRBV6-5 and TRBJ1-2; tentatively, D is TRBD1 (6 bases). V dropped 6 bases and J dropped 4 bases, with 15 bases sitting between them. This CDR3 is built from 14 residues. Germline V gene data show CDR1 as MNHEY and CDR2 as SVGAGI. The CDR3 here is CASSEMGQLYGYTF. The CDR3 coding sequence is TGTGCCAGCAGCGAGATGGGACAACTCTATGGCTACACCTTC.